The rows below give T cell receptor beta chains drawn from one sample of a study of T cell repertoires in cytomegalovirus infection. These receptors' targets are unknown. From the reads, TCRdb called clonotypes with MiXCR, one entry per CDR3 protein. The table has 57,000 or so distinct CDR3 sequences, about 30% seen once. What was sequenced was PBMCs, sequenced either directly or after in vitro stimulation (not recorded which). Receptor source: a human donor in good health (CMV status not recorded). Some clones in this sample may be carry-over from other donors' samples. The CDR3 runs from the conserved cysteine through the conserved F or W. D genes are given only for firm matches. Clone size, where shown, is once, few, many, or a class for clones that have expanded.

V gene,J gene,D gene,clone size,CDR3 DNA,CDR3 protein
TRBV10-2,TRBJ1-3,NA,NA,TGCGCCAGCAGAGCGGGGTCTGGAAACACCATATATTTT,CASRAGSGNTIYF
TRBV4-1,TRBJ1-4,NA,NA,TGCGCCAGCAGCCAACAGTCAACTAATGAAAAACTGTTTTTT,CASSQQSTNEKLFF
TRBV7-9,TRBJ2-3,NA,few,TGTGCCAGCAGCTCGGACCCAGGGGCAGATACGCAGTATTTT,CASSSDPGADTQYF
TRBV12-3/TRBV12-4,TRBJ2-1,TRBD2,NA,TGTGCCAGCAATGAGCGGGGGGCCGATGCTGAGCAGTTCTTC,CASNERGADAEQFF
TRBV9,TRBJ1-6,TRBD1,NA,TGTGCCAGCAGTAGGGGACAGCCGGATTCACCCCTCCACTTT,CASSRGQPDSPLHF
TRBV7-2,TRBJ2-4,NA,few,TGTGCCAGCAAAGATGGGGTTAGCAAAAACATTCAGTACTTC,CASKDGVSKNIQYF
TRBV20-1,TRBJ1-5,NA,many,TGCAGTGCAATTCAGGTGGTCAATCAGCCCCAGCATTTT,CSAIQVVNQPQHF
TRBV29-1,TRBJ2-5,NA,NA,TGCAGCGTTGAGGGGACAATCGAGACCCAGTACTTC,CSVEGTIETQYF
TRBV7-2,TRBJ1-6,NA,few,TGTGCCAGCAGCCGCGGACACAGCTCCTATAATTCACCCCTCCACTTT,CASSRGHSSYNSPLHF
TRBV7-2,TRBJ2-5,NA,NA,TGTGCCAGCAGTAAAGACTCCCTGGGGGGGACCCAGTACTTC,CASSKDSLGGTQYF
TRBV7-8,TRBJ2-3,TRBD2,NA,TGTGCCAGCAGCGGCGGGACTAGCGGGGGTGATACGCAGTATTTT,CASSGGTSGGDTQYF
TRBV6-2/TRBV6-3,TRBJ2-1,TRBD2,NA,TGTGCCAGCAGGCCACTAGCGGGGGACAATGAGCAGTTCTTC,CASRPLAGDNEQFF
TRBV6-6,TRBJ1-5,NA,NA,TGTGCCAGCAGTTACGATGAAAGCAATCAGCCCCAGCATTTT,CASSYDESNQPQHF
TRBV19,TRBJ2-5,NA,NA,TGTGCCAGTAGTATAGATCTACAAGAGACCCAGTACTTC,CASSIDLQETQYF
TRBV11-2,TRBJ1-2,NA,few,TGTGCCAGCAGCTTATCTCCCGTAGGCTATGGCTACACCTTC,CASSLSPVGYGYTF
TRBV27,TRBJ2-5,NA,NA,TGTGCCAGCAGTTTATCGGTCTGGATACAAGAGACCCAGTACTTC,CASSLSVWIQETQYF
TRBV20-1,TRBJ1-5,NA,NA,TGCAGTGCTAGAGTAGCCGGGTCCCTCAATCAGCCCCAGCATTTT,CSARVAGSLNQPQHF
TRBV6-5,TRBJ2-5,NA,NA,TGTGCCAGCCGCGGTAGCGGACAAGAGACCCAGTACTTC,CASRGSGQETQYF
TRBV7-2,TRBJ2-7,NA,NA,TGTGCCAGCAGCTCCGCGGTTGGGGCCTACGAGCAGTACTTC,CASSSAVGAYEQYF
TRBV7-2,TRBJ2-5,NA,many,TGTGCCAGCAGCTTAGTCGCGGCAGGGGAAGAGACCCAGTACTTC,CASSLVAAGEETQYF
TRBV7-9,TRBJ2-3,NA,NA,TGTGCCAGCAGCTTATGGGGCAGGTACACAGATACGCAGTATTTT,CASSLWGRYTDTQYF
TRBV11-2,TRBJ1-1,TRBD1,NA,TGTGCCAGCAGCGCGATCGGGGAATGGACAGGGCGGACTGAAGCTTTCTTT,CASSAIGEWTGRTEAFF
TRBV10-3,TRBJ2-1,TRBD2,few,TGTGCCATCAGTGAGTCCGCTAGCGGGGGCAATGAGCAGTTCTTC,CAISESASGGNEQFF
TRBV12-3/TRBV12-4,TRBJ2-1,NA,NA,TGTGCCAGCAGTTTTGAGGCTCCCTACAATGAGCAGTTCTTC,CASSFEAPYNEQFF
TRBV19,TRBJ1-2,NA,few,TGTGCCAGTACCACAAACGGGGGCGCCGGGAGCTATGGCTACACCTTC,CASTTNGGAGSYGYTF
TRBV19,TRBJ2-5,TRBD1,NA,TGTGCCAGTAGTATAGTGACAGGGGCCGAGACCCAGTACTTC,CASSIVTGAETQYF
TRBV7-6,TRBJ2-7,NA,NA,TGTGCCAGCAGCTTAGTGGCGGCCAGCTCCTACGAGCAGTACTTC,CASSLVAASSYEQYF
TRBV11-2,TRBJ2-3,NA,NA,TGTGCCAGCAGCCACTACAGAGACCTCGGAGGTTCGGCTTTAGATACGCAGTATTTT,CASSHYRDLGGSALDTQYF
TRBV7-9,TRBJ2-7,NA,NA,TGTGCCAGCAGCTTTCAGGGTTTGGGGGCATTCAACGAGCAGTACTTC,CASSFQGLGAFNEQYF
TRBV5-1,TRBJ2-2,NA,NA,TGCGCCAGCAATAAAGGGGGAACAAACACCGGGGAGCTGTTTTTT,CASNKGGTNTGELFF
TRBV5-4,TRBJ2-5,NA,NA,TGTGCCAGCAGCTTGGGGGGGACTTCTCAAGAGACCCAGTACTTC,CASSLGGTSQETQYF
TRBV30,TRBJ1-6,NA,NA,TGTGCCTGGAGTGTCCGCACACCCTGGGATAATTCACCCCTCCACTTT,CAWSVRTPWDNSPLHF
TRBV15,TRBJ2-3,NA,NA,TGTGCCACCAGCAGAGTTAGGGGGATTAGCACAGATACGCAGTATTTT,CATSRVRGISTDTQYF
TRBV19,TRBJ1-5,TRBD1,NA,TGTGCCAGTAGTGACAGGGCGATGGGGCAGCCCCAGCATTTT,CASSDRAMGQPQHF
TRBV12-3/TRBV12-4,TRBJ2-1,TRBD1,NA,TGTGCCAGCAGCAAGACAGGGCGCACACAAGGGCAGTTCTTC,CASSKTGRTQGQFF
TRBV7-6,TRBJ1-5,NA,NA,TGTGCCAGCAGCTTAGAACCCCAACCCCTTAGCAATCAGCCCCAGCATTTT,CASSLEPQPLSNQPQHF
TRBV2,TRBJ2-5,NA,NA,TGTGCCAGCAGTTGGGACCGCTGGAAGACCCAGTACTTC,CASSWDRWKTQYF
TRBV6-1,TRBJ1-2,TRBD1,NA,TGTGCCAGCAGAGGGGGCGACGGCTATGGCTACACCTTC,CASRGGDGYGYTF
TRBV7-2,TRBJ2-2,NA,few,TGTGCCAGCAGCTTATCCCCCCAAACGGCCGGGGAGCTGTTTTTT,CASSLSPQTAGELFF
TRBV7-9,TRBJ2-3,NA,many,TGTGCCGGATGGGGGGTGAACACAGATACGCAGTATTTT,CAGWGVNTDTQYF
TRBV20-1,TRBJ2-7,TRBD1,NA,TGCAGTGCTAGTATCCGCGGACAGGCCTACGAGCAGTACTTC,CSASIRGQAYEQYF
TRBV10-3,TRBJ2-5,TRBD2,NA,TGTGCCATCAGCCCGGGACTAGCGGTAATCCAAGAGACCCAGTACTTC,CAISPGLAVIQETQYF
TRBV4-1,TRBJ2-5,TRBD1,NA,TGCGCCAGCAGCAAAGGGGACAGGGGACCTCGGGAGACCCAGTACTTC,CASSKGDRGPRETQYF
TRBV20-1,TRBJ2-4,TRBD1,NA,TGCAGTGCTGGCACCGGGACAGGGGATTTCATTCAGTACTTC,CSAGTGTGDFIQYF
TRBV12-3/TRBV12-4,TRBJ2-5,NA,NA,TGTGCCAGCAGGTCTCTAGCGTGGGAGACCCAGTACTTC,CASRSLAWETQYF
TRBV20-1,TRBJ2-3,NA,NA,TGCAGTGCTAGAGAATATTTCCGGGACTTGTCCACAGATACGCAGTATTTT,CSAREYFRDLSTDTQYF
TRBV6-5,TRBJ1-2,NA,NA,TGTGCCAGCAGCCGAACCACAGCCAACTATGGCTACACCTTC,CASSRTTANYGYTF
TRBV12-3/TRBV12-4,TRBJ2-6,TRBD2,NA,TGTGCCAGCAATGACCGCCGGCGGGGGGTCCCCTCTGGGGCCAACGTCCTGACTTTC,CASNDRRRGVPSGANVLTF
TRBV19,TRBJ2-3,NA,NA,TGTGCCAGTAACGCCGGGACCCCAAGGGGGGGCGGCATCTATCCAGATACGCAGTATTTT,CASNAGTPRGGGIYPDTQYF
TRBV5-1,TRBJ1-4,TRBD1,NA,TGCGCCAGCAGCTGGGGACAGACGAATAATGAAAAACTGTTTTTT,CASSWGQTNNEKLFF
TRBV7-9,TRBJ1-3,NA,NA,TGTGCCAGCAGCTTAGGAGTCTCTGGAAACACCATATATTTT,CASSLGVSGNTIYF
TRBV2,TRBJ1-3,NA,NA,TGTGCCAGCACGTCGAGGGGAAACACCATATATTTT,CASTSRGNTIYF
TRBV11-2,TRBJ1-1,NA,NA,TGTGCCAGCACCTTATCGAGTGAAGCTTTCTTT,CASTLSSEAFF